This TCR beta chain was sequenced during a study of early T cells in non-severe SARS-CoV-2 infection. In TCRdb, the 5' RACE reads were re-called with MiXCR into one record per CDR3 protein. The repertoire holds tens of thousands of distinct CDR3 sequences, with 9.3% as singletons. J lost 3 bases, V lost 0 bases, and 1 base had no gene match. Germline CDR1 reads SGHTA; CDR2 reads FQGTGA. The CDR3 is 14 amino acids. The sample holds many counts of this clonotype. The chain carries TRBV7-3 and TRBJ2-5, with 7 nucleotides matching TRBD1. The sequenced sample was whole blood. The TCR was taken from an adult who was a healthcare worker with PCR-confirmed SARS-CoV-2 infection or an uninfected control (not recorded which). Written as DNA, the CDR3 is TGTGCCAGCAGCTTAACAGGGGGCGAAGAGACCCAGTACTTC. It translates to CASSLTGGEETQYF.